The entry below describes one TCR beta chain. Its target is not known. The PCR used 60 Vbeta and 13 Jbeta primers. Original processing methods: Later reanalysis found 60 million to 90 million unique TCR beta chains, some 10 million of them shared. This table comes from immunoSEQ multiplex PCR, and its TCRdb copy is limited to in-frame clones, with some not included. The V and J calls and clone size were taken over from that table, and D and trimming were inferred from the DNA. Of 150,000 to 250,000 clones in the sample, 70% to 85% were seen once. The data originate from a study of cytomegalovirus exposure and HLA in healthy donors. Study outcomes and limitations: For most TCR beta V segments, an earlier analysis put the productive rate at about 90% or about 30% of the time.

Per the germline V gene, CDR1 is SGDLS and CDR2 is YYNGEE. The CDR3 is 19 residues long. J was trimmed by 2 bases and V by 4 bases; bases with no gene match: 17. The sequence derives from a boy aged 2 to 10 in good health and CMV-seronegative. The rearrangement joins TRBV9 to TRBJ2-3, with TRBD1 matching over 9 bases. The sequencing input was PBMCs. CDR3 nucleotides: TGTGCCAGCAGCCAAGACAGGGGGGGACTGGGAGGGACCACAGATACGCAGTATTTT. Residues: CASSQDRGGLGGTTDTQYF.